A single sample is the source of the 4 T cell receptor beta chains below, sequenced in a study of T cells after yellow fever vaccination (dated by TCRdb to the late 2010s). The library was built by means of 5' RACE. The listed sequencing device is Illumina NovaSeq 6000. TCRdb applied fastp at Q25 and MiXCR to the public reads, then kept only in-frame beta chains. Entries are consolidated by CDR3 protein sequence, retaining the most common genes and DNA. In this sample the table shows around 310,000 distinct CDR3 sequences, approximately 4.3% of which occur a single time. The top ten constitute roughly 19% of the sample. The sample's treatment or condition, from its label and the paper: live attenuated yellow fever vaccine strain. This sample comprised PBMCs, obtained 15 days after the yellow fever booster vaccination. These TCRs come from a man aged 18 to 35 who received the YFV17D yellow fever vaccine.

This clonotype showed up many times. V usage is TRBV5-1 and J usage is TRBJ2-5; D gene uncertain. Germline V gene sequence: CDR1 SGHRS, CDR2 YFSETQ. The CDR3 contains 12 residues. Trimming pared 0 bases from V and 5 bases from J, leaving 5 bases between. CDR3 sequence (DNA): TGCGCCAGCAGCTTGGCTCGGGAGACCCAGTACTTC. Residues: CASSLARETQYF.

This clonotype came up many times. V gene TRBV7-2 combines with J gene TRBJ2-2; the match to TRBD2 covers 8 bases. This CDR3 spans 15 amino acids. J lost 7 bases, V lost 7 bases, and 11 bases had no gene match. Germline V lookup: CDR1 SGHTA, CDR2 FQGNSA. For the CDR3, the DNA is TGTGCCAGCAACGTTCCCGGGGGGGCCAGCGGGGAGCTGTTTTTT. Translated: CASNVPGGASGELFF.

The V and J genes are TRBV6-2 or TRBV6-3 and TRBJ1-5; D not certain. Germline values: CDR1 MNHEY, CDR2 SVGEGT. The V gene lost 4 bases and the J gene lost 5 bases, with 12 bases spanning the gap. The CDR3 runs 14 residues. CDR3 nucleotides: TGTGCCAGCAGTTGGACCGGGAGGGATCAGCCCCAGCATTTT. It translates to CASSWTGRDQPQHF.

This clonotype showed up just a few times. The J gene is TRBJ1-4, the V gene TRBV4-3, with no clear D. Germline CDR1 and CDR2: LGHNA and YSLEER. This CDR3 is 16 amino acids long. Trimming removed 0 bases from V and 3 bases from J, with 11 bases in between. The CDR3 loop reads CASSQDSGSSNEKLFF. The CDR3 DNA is TGCGCCAGCAGCCAAGATAGCGGCAGCTCTAATGAAAAACTGTTTTTT.